This TCR beta chain was recovered during a study of response to subunit inactivated influenza vaccine. TCRdb itself ran the RT-PCR reads through MiXCR, one entry per CDR3 protein. The data contain some 550,000 distinct CDR3 sequences, approximately 24% of them singletons. The J segment lost 9 bases and the V segment lost 6 bases, leaving 9 bases of the junction unmatched. The CDR3 length is 14 residues. These data also featured in a second study, about T cells expressing NK-cell markers. That paper notes: The TCR beta cDNA came from 5'RACE template switching with UMIs. TCR beta repertoires came from sorted CD3+CD56+NKG2C+, CD3+CD56+NKG2C- and CD3+CD56-NKG2C+ T cells. Seropositivity for HCMV was found in seven of the eight sequenced donors, with one seronegative. Several of the donors also had these clonotypes leading their CD3+CD56-NKG2C+ fraction.

The gene calls are TRBV12-3 or TRBV12-4 and TRBJ2-4; 9 bases map to TRBD1. This clonotype was sampled from a man aged 50 to 59 who received an inactivated influenza vaccine. Material: CD4+ T cells sorted from PBMCs, obtained approximately 12 days after vaccination. CDR3 bases: TGTGCCAGCAGCCGATCGGGACAGGGCCCCATTCAGTACTTC. Translation gives CASSRSGQGPIQYF.